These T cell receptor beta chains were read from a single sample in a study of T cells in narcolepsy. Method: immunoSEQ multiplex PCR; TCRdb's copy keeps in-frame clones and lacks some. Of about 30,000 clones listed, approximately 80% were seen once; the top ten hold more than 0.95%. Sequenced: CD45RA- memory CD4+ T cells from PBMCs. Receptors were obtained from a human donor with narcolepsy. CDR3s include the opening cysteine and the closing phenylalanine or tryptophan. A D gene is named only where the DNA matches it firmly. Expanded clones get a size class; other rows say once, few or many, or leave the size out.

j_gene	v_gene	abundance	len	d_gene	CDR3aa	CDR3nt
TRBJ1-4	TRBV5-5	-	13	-	CASSLGMNEKLFF	TGTGCCAGCAGCTTGGGCATGAATGAAAAACTGTTTTTT
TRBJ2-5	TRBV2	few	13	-	CASSGPNQETQYF	TGTGCCAGCAGTGGACCGAACCAAGAGACCCAGTACTTC
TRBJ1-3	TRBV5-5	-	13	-	CASSRGAGNTIYF	TGTGCCAGCAGCCGTGGGGCTGGAAACACCATATATTTT
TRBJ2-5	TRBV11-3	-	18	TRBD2	CASSRGQGTLAGQETQYF	TGTGCCAGCAGCCGGGGACAAGGGACTCTAGCGGGGCAAGAGACCCAGTACTTC
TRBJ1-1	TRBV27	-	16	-	CASSLYDSPGGTEAFF	TGTGCCAGCAGTTTATATGATAGCCCGGGAGGAACTGAAGCTTTCTTT
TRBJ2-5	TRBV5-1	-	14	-	CASSLGQLKETQYF	TGCGCCAGCAGCTTGGGACAGCTTAAAGAGACCCAGTACTTC
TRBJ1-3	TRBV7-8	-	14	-	CASSPRPTANTIYF	TGTGCCAGCAGCCCCAGACCTACGGCGAACACCATATATTTT
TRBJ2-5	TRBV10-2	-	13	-	CASSDGGRETQYF	TGCGCCAGCAGTGACGGGGGGCGTGAGACCCAGTACTTC
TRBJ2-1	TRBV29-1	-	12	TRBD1	CSAWTGMYEQFF	TGCAGCGCCTGGACAGGGATGTATGAGCAGTTCTTC
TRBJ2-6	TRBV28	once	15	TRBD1	CASSEGAAGANVLTF	TGTGCCAGCAGTGAGGGGGCTGCTGGGGCCAACGTCCTGACTTTC
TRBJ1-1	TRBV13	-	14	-	CASSLQQGNTEAFF	TGTGCCAGCAGCCTACAACAGGGAAACACTGAAGCTTTCTTT
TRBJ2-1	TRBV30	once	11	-	CAWSVRDEQFF	TGTGCCTGGAGTGTACGAGATGAGCAGTTCTTC
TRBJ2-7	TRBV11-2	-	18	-	CASSLETRQLNPSYEQYF	TGTGCCAGCAGCTTAGAGACGAGACAGTTAAACCCTTCCTACGAGCAGTACTTC
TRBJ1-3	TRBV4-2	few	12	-	CASSQGPGETAF	TGTGCCAGCAGCCAAGGGCCAGGGGAAACGGCGTTT
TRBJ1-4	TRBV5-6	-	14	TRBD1	CASSPQGVEEKLFF	TGTGCCAGCAGCCCCCAGGGGGTAGAAGAAAAACTGTTTTTT
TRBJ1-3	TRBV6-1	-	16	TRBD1	CASSETGTAHRNTIYF	TGTGCCAGCAGTGAAACCGGGACAGCCCATCGAAACACCATATATTTT
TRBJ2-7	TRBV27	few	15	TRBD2	CATQGTSGGTYEQYF	TGTGCCACGCAGGGGACTAGCGGGGGCACCTACGAGCAGTACTTC